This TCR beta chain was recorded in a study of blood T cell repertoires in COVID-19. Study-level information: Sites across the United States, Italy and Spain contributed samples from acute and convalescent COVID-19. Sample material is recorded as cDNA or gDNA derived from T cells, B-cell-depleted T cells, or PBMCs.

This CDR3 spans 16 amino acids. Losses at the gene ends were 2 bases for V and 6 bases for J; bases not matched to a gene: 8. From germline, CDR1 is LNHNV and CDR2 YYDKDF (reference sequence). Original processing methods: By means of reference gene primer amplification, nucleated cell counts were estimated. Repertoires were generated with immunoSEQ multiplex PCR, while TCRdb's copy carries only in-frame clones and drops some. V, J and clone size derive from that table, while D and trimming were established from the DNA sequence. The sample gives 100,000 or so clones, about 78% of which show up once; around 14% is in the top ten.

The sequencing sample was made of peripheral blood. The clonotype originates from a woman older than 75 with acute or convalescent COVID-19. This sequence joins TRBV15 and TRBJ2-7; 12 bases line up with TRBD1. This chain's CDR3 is CATSRYPGQGAGEQYF. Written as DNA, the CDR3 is TGTGCCACCAGCAGATATCCGGGACAGGGGGCAGGCGAGCAGTACTTC.